This T cell receptor (beta chain) came from a study of blood T cells in healthy people across ages. There were healthy Caucasian individuals from Russia, aged about 6 to 100, serving as donors. The CDR3 contains 16 residues. Looked up from germline, CDR1 is SGHTA and CDR2 is FQGNSA. V lost 5 bases to trimming and J lost 0 bases, with 15 bases between them. A second roughly 7 to 11 cycle PCR used barcoded and J-beta primers. In TCRdb, the 5' RACE reads were re-called with MiXCR into one record per CDR3 protein. Here the sample spans approximately 2,000,000 distinct CDR3 sequences, roughly two fifths being singletons.

The gene calls are TRBV7-2 and TRBJ2-3; tentatively, D is TRBD2 (6 bases). The receptor was derived from a human donor in good health. The sample taken for sequencing was blood. In DNA, the CDR3 is TGTGCCAGCAGCCCCGTAGCGGACCCTAGCACAGATACGCAGTATTTT. This gives the protein CASSPVADPSTDTQYF.